These 17 T cell receptor beta chains were all obtained from the same sample, sequenced in a study of human T cells and chemical hapten exposure. Specified time point: pre-sensitization, week 0. Treatment specified: therapeutic diphenylcyclopropenone sensitization with weekly scalp DPC. TCRdb re-derived calls from the RACE reads in MiXCR, one entry per CDR3 protein. The sample lists roughly 380,000 distinct CDR3 sequences; approximately 5.1% were seen once. The input for sequencing was whole blood, taken in connection with sensitization to the hapten diphenylcyclopropenone (DPC). The receptors here all came from a woman in her 50s with alopecia areata. Some clones in this sample may be carry-over from other donors' samples.

There are many counts of this clonotype. The chain employs TRBV14 and TRBJ2-1; D might be TRBD1 (6 bases). V lost 0 bases and J lost 2, with 8 bases in between. The CDR3 sequence is 15 residues long. The germline CDR1 and CDR2 sequences are SGHDN and FVKESK. Here the CDR3 DNA reads TGTGCCAGCAGCCAAGAAAGGGGGACCTACAATGAGCAGTTCTTC. Its protein is CASSQERGTYNEQFF.

This clonotype has a handful of counts. The chain has TRBV2 and TRBJ1-2, with TRBD1 identical over 7 bases. The CDR3 length is 14 residues. From germline, CDR1 is SNHLY and CDR2 FYNNEI. V shed 6 bases and J 8 bases; nucleotides not matched to a gene: 12. DNA for the CDR3: TGTGCCAGCAGAGCTACGGGACAGACTGGAGGCTACACCTTC. Residues: CASRATGQTGGYTF.

In its sample, this clonotype was seen many times. The rearrangement links TRBV5-5 to TRBJ2-3; D not certain. Germline CDR1 and CDR2: SGHKS and YYEKEE (reference sequence). This CDR3 is built from 14 residues. Trimming took 2 bases from V and 6 from J, leaving 13 bases between them. CDR3 coding DNA: TGTGCCAGCAGCTTTGAAGGCGAATGGGATACGCAGTATTTT. It yields the protein CASSFEGEWDTQYF. Looking up the rest from reference TRBV5-5 and TRBJ2-3 gives the full variable domain: DAGVTQSPTHLIKTRGQQVTLRCSPISGHKSVSWYQQVLGQGPQFIFQYYEKEERGRGNFPDRFSARQFPNYSSELNVNALLLGDSALYLCASSFEGEWDTQYFGPGTRLTVL.

There are many counts of this clonotype. The chain employs TRBV7-6 and TRBJ2-3, with 8 bases lining up with TRBD2. Trimming cost V 1 base and J 5 bases; bases outside gene matches: 11. CDR1 is SGHVS, CDR2 FNYEAQ, per germline. The CDR3 totals 17 residues. This CDR3 is CASSLVAQREFVDTQYF. The DNA for the CDR3 is TGTGCCAGCAGCTTAGTAGCTCAGCGGGAGTTCGTAGATACGCAGTATTTT.

Many counts were recorded for this clonotype. This chain uses TRBV19 with TRBJ2-7; 8 bases agree with TRBD2. From germline, CDR1 is LNHDA and CDR2 SQIVND (reference sequence). The V gene end was trimmed by 3 bases and the J gene end by 2 bases; junction bases not matched to a gene: 3. This CDR3 has 14 amino acids. In DNA form, the CDR3 reads TGTGCCAGTAGTATTTACGGGGGGGCCTACGAGCAGTACTTC. Translating it yields CASSIYGGAYEQYF.

This clonotype was seen at least ten times. The rearrangement joins TRBV28 to TRBJ2-7; tentative D call: TRBD1 (5 bases). Between the trimmed V and J ends, which lost 8 bases and 3 bases, there was a span of 17 bases. The length of the CDR3 is 14 residues. Germline values: CDR1 MDHEN, CDR2 SYDVKM. The CDR3 sequence: CASYAGWGGYEQYF. CDR3 in DNA: TGTGCCAGCTACGCAGGCTGGGGCGGCTACGAGCAGTACTTC. The full variable domain, completed using reference TRBV28 and TRBJ2-7, is DVKVTQSSRYLVKRTGEKVFLECVQDMDHENMFWYRQDPGLGLRLIYFSYDVKMKEKGDIPEGYSVSREKKERFSLILESASTNQTSMYLCASYAGWGGYEQYFGPGTRLTVT.

The chain is built from TRBV29-1 and TRBJ2-1, with TRBD1 matching over 7 bases. V gave up 1 base and J gave up 6 bases; unmatched junction bases: 6. Germline values: CDR1 SQVTM, CDR2 ANQGSEA. The CDR3 covers 14 residues. The DNA of the CDR3 is TGCAGCGTTGAAGTCCCCGACAGGGTCAATGAGCAGTTCTTC. Residues: CSVEVPDRVNEQFF.

This clonotype was seen ten or more times. This chain joins TRBV12-5 and TRBJ2-2; D is uncertain. Germline CDR1 reads LGHNT; CDR2 reads FRNRAP. Trimming removed 6 bases at V and 4 bases at J, with 12 bases between. The CDR3 covers 14 residues. The CDR3, as DNA: TGTGCTAGTGGCTTAGGGATTTTCACCGGGGAGCTGTTTTTT. It translates to CASGLGIFTGELFF.

J is TRBJ2-2 and V is TRBV12-3 or TRBV12-4; 9 nucleotides line up with TRBD1. J lost 3 bases, V lost 4 bases, and 12 bases had no gene match. CDR3 length equals 18 residues. This CDR3 is CASSYDIRTGAYTGELFF. DNA for the CDR3: TGTGCCAGCAGTTACGATATAAGGACAGGGGCGTACACCGGGGAGCTGTTTTTT.

The chain has TRBV2 and TRBJ1-1; possible D gene TRBD1, 6 bases. The V gene's germline CDR1 is SNHLY and CDR2 FYNNEI. V lost 6 bases to trimming and J lost 1 base, with 12 bases between them. CDR3 length equals 14 residues. The CDR3 reads CASRLGQSNTEAFF. The CDR3 nucleotides read TGTGCCAGCAGATTAGGACAGTCGAACACTGAAGCTTTCTTT.

This clonotype has only a few counts. This rearrangement joins TRBV11-2 to TRBJ1-4, with D hard to call. The CDR3 sequence is 15 residues long. V shed 5 bases and J shed 8 bases, with 18 bases lying between them. Germline CDR1 SGHAT, CDR2 FQNNGV. CDR3 DNA sequence: TGTGCCAGCAGCCCGACGGGCGAGGCTTCGGAAAAACTGTTTTTT. It specifies CASSPTGEASEKLFF.

The chain joins TRBV7-9 to TRBJ1-4; D gene ambiguous. The CDR3 contains 14 residues. V lost 7 bases, J lost 7 bases, and 16 bases lay in between. Germline CDR1 reads SEHNR; CDR2 reads FQNEAQ (reference sequence). The CDR3 sequence: CASTPMGKIEKLFF. CDR3 sequence (DNA): TGTGCCAGCACCCCAATGGGGAAAATTGAAAAACTGTTTTTT.

This clonotype was seen ten or more times. The genes are TRBV29-1 and TRBJ2-1; TRBD1 matches 10 bases. This CDR3 has 15 residues. CDR1 SQVTM and CDR2 ANQGSEA come from the germline V gene. With 3 bases clipped from V and 3 bases from J, the junction kept 5 bases outside the gene matches. CDR3 sequence (DNA): TGCAGCGTTGAGGGGACAGGGGTGAACTACAATGAGCAGTTCTTC. Translating it yields CSVEGTGVNYNEQFF.

This clonotype appeared many times. The CDR3: CASSYVTDTQYF. DNA for the CDR3: TGTGCCAGCAGTTATGTCACAGATACGCAGTATTTT. The chain recombines TRBV12-3 or TRBV12-4 with TRBJ2-3, with D uncertain. Trimming shortened V by 4 bases and J by 2 bases, and 4 bases separated the two germline ends. The CDR3 is 12 residues long.

This clonotype was detected many times. The gene calls are TRBV6-5 and TRBJ2-1, with 10 nucleotides matching TRBD2. Germline CDR1 is MNHEY and CDR2 is SVGAGI. The CDR3 spans 14 residues. With 6 bases clipped from V and 7 bases from J, the junction kept 6 bases outside the gene matches. CDR3 region: CASSLAGAGNEQFF. For the CDR3, the DNA is TGTGCCAGCAGCCTAGCGGGAGCGGGGAATGAGCAGTTCTTC.

The table lists this clonotype with a few counts. The chain has TRBV9 and TRBJ2-1, with D maybe TRBD2 (6 bases). CDR1 and CDR2 (germline): SGDLS, YYNGEE. Deletions cut 6 bases from V and 4 bases from J, with 11 bases between. The CDR3 length is 13 residues. CDR3 region: CASNPGDYNEQFF. The CDR3 coding sequence is TGTGCCAGCAACCCGGGAGATTACAATGAGCAGTTCTTC.

This chain connects TRBV12-5 to TRBJ1-1, with no clear D. Per germline, CDR1 LGHNT and CDR2 FRNRAP. The CDR3 spans 9 residues. V was shortened by 1 base and J by 9 bases, with 0 bases between the two germline ends. This chain's CDR3 is CASGLEAFF. The CDR3 DNA reads as TGTGCTAGTGGTTTGGAAGCTTTCTTT.